This TCR beta chain is drawn from a study of cytomegalovirus exposure and HLA in healthy donors. Study observations and caveats: According to a later analysis, TCR clusters from the first cohort tended to co-occur in the approximately 120 validation repertoires. A classifier reportedly called cytomegalovirus status with high sensitivity and specificity. Most observed TCR sequences were rare, whereas some public TCRs were detected in many donors.

Assay: immunoSEQ multiplex PCR; the TCRdb copy retains only in-frame clones and omits some. This sample has some 83,000 clones; 94% occur once, and the top ten carry approximately 3.4%. Turning to this clone: As yet, its antigen is unknown.

V was clipped by 5 bases and J by 2 bases; unmatched bases: 7. Germline CDR1 SGHVS, CDR2 FQNEAQ. The CDR3 totals 16 residues. Sequencing was done on a sample of PBMCs. The chain employs TRBV7-8 and TRBJ2-1, with 9 nucleotides matching TRBD2. The clonotype was recovered from a woman between 18 and 29 years old in good health and CMV-seropositive. The CDR3 protein is CASSPLAGGPYNEQFF. DNA for the CDR3: TGTGCCAGCAGCCCCCTTGCGGGGGGGCCCTACAATGAGCAGTTCTTC.